Shown below are 27 T cell receptor beta chains from a single sample sequenced in a study of T cell clonality in common variable immunodeficiency. Whole-study findings and limits: Fewer deletions and N-nucleotide insertions were reportedly seen in common variable immunodeficiency TCR beta sequences.

Using immunoSEQ multiplex PCR, the repertoire was profiled, and TCRdb retains in-frame clones only, with some absent. This sample carries about 6,600 clones and no singletons, and 4% to 5.5% goes to the top ten. No antigen has been identified for these receptors. Sequences were obtained from peripheral blood mononuclear cells. These receptors were taken from a human donor with common variable immunodeficiency.

This clone was seen a handful of times. The sequence runs out 3 residues before the end of the CDR3; the remainder is reconstructed from the germline J gene. This chain joins TRBV19 and TRBJ2-1; TRBD2 might be the D (6 bases). Trimming removed 4 bases from V and 1 base from J, with 11 bases in between. CDR1 is LNHDA and CDR2 is SQIVND in the germline V gene (reference sequence). The CDR3 is 15 residues long. CDR3 DNA (partial): TGTGCCAGTAGTAACGGGGGTCAATCCTACAATGAG. It specifies CASSNGGQSYNE. The whole CDR3 sequence reads CASSNGGQSYNEQFF.

To note about this clone: Read data end 3 residues before the CDR3 end; the end is taken from the germline J gene. V gene TRBV13 combines with J gene TRBJ1-6; unclear D gene. The CDR3 totals 14 residues. Germline V gene sequence: CDR1 PRHDT, CDR2 FYEKMQ (reference sequence). V was cut by 3 bases and J by 10 bases, with 13 bases left in between. CDR3 DNA, as far as it was read: TGTGCCAGCAGCTTTCGTAACGGTCGATCACCC. The encoded protein is CASSFRNGRSP. The whole CDR3 protein is CASSFRNGRSPLHF.

A few counts support this clone. The CDR3 end falls 3 residues outside the read, so it is completed with the germline J gene. The chain employs TRBV6-4 and TRBJ1-5, with a possible D match to TRBD1 (6 bases). The germline V and J ends were trimmed by 4 bases and 2 bases, with 9 bases remaining between them. From germline, CDR1 is MRHNA and CDR2 SNTAGT. The CDR3 has 14 residues. The CDR3 bases that were read are TGTGCCAGCAGTGCCTCAGGGGGCAATCAGCCC. This encodes CASSASGGNQP. The entire CDR3 sequence reads CASSASGGNQPQHF.

On this clone: Mismatch with germline at one junction end may stem from a read error. The read ends 3 residues shy of where the CDR3 ends; the end is completed using the germline J gene. This sequence joins TRBV7-9 and TRBJ1-5; 7 nucleotides agree with TRBD1. Germline CDR1 is SEHNR and CDR2 is FQNEAQ (reference sequence). The CDR3 sequence is 15 residues long. This chain's CDR3 is CASSFTGAGKQPQHF. The covered CDR3 bases are TGTGCCAGCAGCTTCACAGGGGCGGGCAAGCAGCCC.

Concerning this clone: Coverage ceases 3 residues before the CDR3 finishes, and the germline J gene fills in the end. The V and J genes are TRBV20-1 and TRBJ2-1; no firm D call. CDR1 is DFQATT and CDR2 is SNEGSKA in the germline V gene (reference sequence). The CDR3 has 14 amino acids. The V end was cut by 3 bases, the J end by 1 base, with 10 bases between. CDR3 protein: CSASHSISYNEQFF. The part of the CDR3 DNA that was read is TGCAGTGCTAGCCACAGTATATCCTACAATGAG.

By proportion, this clone is medium-sized. The read falls 3 residues short of the CDR3 end, and the missing part is taken from the germline J gene. The V call is TRBV5-1, the J call TRBJ2-1; D call uncertain. Trimming pared 0 bases from V and 2 bases from J, leaving 9 bases between. The CDR3 loop spans 15 amino acids. Germline loops: CDR1 SGHRS, CDR2 YFSETQ. Partial CDR3 DNA: TGCGCCAGCAGCTTGGATGTGGGCCCCTACAATGAG. Its protein product is CASSLDVGPYNE. The CDR3 reads in full as CASSLDVGPYNEQFF.

This clone has more than one count but fewer than ten. The sequenced part of the CDR3 DNA is TGTGCCAGTAGTAGTCGGCAGGTTAACAATGAG. Its protein product is CASSSRQVNNE. The whole CDR3 is CASSSRQVNNEQFF. This sequence joins TRBV19 and TRBJ2-1; D unclear. With the read ending 3 residues before the CDR3 end, the germline J gene is used to fill in that end. The CDR3 length is 14 residues. CDR1 is LNHDA, CDR2 SQIVND, per germline (reference sequence). Trimming shortened V by 4 bases and J by 5 bases, and 12 bases separated the two germline ends.

This clone was counted between two and nine times. The CDR3 sequence: CASRRLVDTQYF. CDR3 DNA (partial): TGTGCCAGCAGAAGACTAGTTGATACG. V is TRBV2 and J is TRBJ2-3, with TRBD2 as a possible D gene (6 bases). The CDR3 end lies 3 residues beyond the end of the read and is filled in from the germline J gene. V was shortened by 6 bases and J by 6 bases, with 10 bases between the two germline ends. Germline CDR1 and CDR2: SNHLY and FYNNEI. The CDR3 spans 12 residues.

The CDR3 protein is CASSIGGYYGYTF. The CDR3 bases that were read are TGTGCCAGTAGTATTGGGGGGTACTATGGC. This chain links TRBV19 with TRBJ1-2; weak D call: TRBD1 (5 bases). Read sequence stops 3 residues before the CDR3 end, and the germline J gene provides the missing end. Deletions cut 3 bases from V and 3 bases from J, with 8 bases between. CDR1 LNHDA and CDR2 SQIVND come from the germline V gene (reference sequence). This CDR3 is 13 amino acids long.

Notes on this clone: Coverage ceases 3 residues before the CDR3 finishes, and the germline J gene fills in the end. The sample has other DNA sequences that encode this CDR3 too. V is TRBV18 and J is TRBJ2-7, with D tentatively TRBD2 (5 bases). The CDR3 runs 14 residues. Trimming removed 3 bases from V and 5 bases from J, with 14 bases in between. Per germline, CDR1 KGHSH and CDR2 LQKENI. The sequenced part of the CDR3 DNA is TGTGCCAGCTCACCCCTACGGGGTTCAGACGAG. Translating gives CASSPLRGSDE. The whole CDR3 protein is CASSPLRGSDEQYF.

In this sample, this clone turned up a few times. The missing CDR3 end, 3 residues past where the read stops, is filled in from the germline J gene. The chain joins TRBV5-1 to TRBJ2-1; TRBD2 matches at 9 bases. Looked up from germline, CDR1 is SGHRS and CDR2 is YFSETQ. V gave up 0 bases and J gave up 6 bases; unmatched junction bases: 4. The CDR3 is made up of 15 amino acids. The sequenced part of the CDR3 DNA is TGCGCCAGCAGCTTGGCGTCTAGCGGGATCAATGAG. It specifies CASSLASSGINE. The complete CDR3 protein is CASSLASSGINEQFF.

About this clone: The read gets to within 3 residues of the CDR3 end, and the germline J gene fills in the rest. The chain recombines TRBV19 with TRBJ2-2; 10 bases match TRBD1. This CDR3 is 17 amino acids long. J was trimmed by 7 bases and V by 1 base; bases with no gene match: 9. CDR1 is LNHDA and CDR2 is SQIVND in the germline V gene (reference sequence). CDR3 DNA, as far as it was read: TGTGCCAGTAGTATAGTTCTTCGGGACAGGGGAATCGGGGAG. This gives the protein CASSIVLRDRGIGE. The whole CDR3 protein reads CASSIVLRDRGIGELFF.

Of note for this clone: The missing CDR3 end, 3 residues past where the read stops, is filled in from the germline J gene. V is TRBV20-1 and J is TRBJ2-3; TRBD2 agrees at 11 bases. The CDR3 spans 15 residues. Trimming cost V 2 bases and J 3 bases; bases outside gene matches: 4. Per germline, CDR1 DFQATT and CDR2 SNEGSKA (reference sequence). CDR3 in amino acids: CSARRASGRTDTQYF. The part of the CDR3 DNA that was read is TGCAGTGCTAGACGGGCTAGCGGGAGGACAGATACG.

As for this clone: The read stops 3 residues short of the end of the CDR3; the missing end is completed from the germline J gene. The chain recombines TRBV7-2 with TRBJ2-4; tentatively, D is TRBD2 (5 bases). This CDR3 comprises 16 residues. Germline CDR1 is SGHTA and CDR2 is FQGNSA. Trimming removed 0 bases at V and 0 bases at J, with 9 bases between. This CDR3 reads CASSLATRGAKNIQYF. Partial CDR3 DNA: TGTGCCAGCAGCTTAGCAACTCGGGGAGCCAAAAACATT.

A word on this clone: Sequencing ends 3 residues short of the CDR3 end; the germline J gene provides the rest. The chain uses TRBV7-6 and TRBJ2-1; D might be TRBD2 (5 bases). This CDR3 has 14 residues. The germline gives CDR1 SGHVS, CDR2 FNYEAQ. Trimming cost V 5 bases and J 7 bases, with 15 bases left between them. CDR3: CASSPGIAINEQFF. Incomplete CDR3 DNA: TGTGCCAGCAGCCCGGGGATAGCCATTAATGAG. The complete variable domain, with remaining parts taken from reference TRBV7-6 and TRBJ2-1, reads GAGVSQSPRYKVTKRGQDVALRCDPISGHVSLYWYRQALGQGPEFLTYFNYEAQQDKSGLPNDRFSAERPEGSISTLTIQRTEQRDSAMYRCASSPGIAINEQFFGPGTRLTVL.

This clone was seen a handful of times. The DNA ends 3 residues before the CDR3 does, and the rest of the CDR3 is filled in from the germline J gene. The V call is TRBV5-6, the J call TRBJ2-5; D might be TRBD1 (6 bases). V was trimmed by 7 bases and J by 4 bases, leaving 17 bases between them. Germline CDR1 is SGHDT and CDR2 is YYEEEE. This CDR3 has 14 amino acids. CDR3 DNA (partial): TGTGCCAGCGAGGATATGACGGACAGAGAGACC. Its protein is CASEDMTDRET. The whole CDR3 protein reads CASEDMTDRETQYF.

This clone was seen a handful of times. The read ends 3 residues before the CDR3 terminus; that terminus is restored from the germline J gene. This chain links TRBV7-2 with TRBJ1-4; TRBD1 aligns across 8 bases. The CDR3 runs to 14 residues. The germline gives CDR1 SGHTA, CDR2 FQGNSA. Losses at the gene ends were 6 bases for V and 5 bases for J; bases not matched to a gene: 5. The DNA read from the CDR3 is TGTGCCAGCAGAATCAGACAGGGGAATGAAAAA. Protein sequence: CASRIRQGNEK. From start to end, the CDR3 is CASRIRQGNEKLFF.

In its sample, this clone was seen a few times. Sequencing ends 3 residues short of the CDR3 end; the germline J gene provides the rest. The chain uses TRBV7-9 and TRBJ1-1, with D possibly matching TRBD1 (5 bases). Per the germline V gene, CDR1 is SEHNR and CDR2 is FQNEAQ (reference sequence). V was pared by 3 bases and J by 1 base, with 6 bases between. The CDR3 contains 13 residues. CDR3 amino acids: CASSLTANTEAFF. The sequenced CDR3 bases are TGTGCCAGCAGCTTGACAGCGAACACTGAA. Filled out from reference TRBV7-9 and TRBJ1-1, the complete variable domain reads DTGVSQNPRHKITKRGQNVTFRCDPISEHNRLYWYRQTLGQGPEFLTYFQNEAQLEKSRLLSDRFSAERPKGSFSTLEIQRTEQGDSAMYLCASSLTANTEAFFGQGTRLTVV.

Of note for this clone: Sequencing ends 3 residues short of the CDR3 end; the germline J gene provides the rest. V and J are TRBV7-3 and TRBJ2-7; D unresolved. The CDR3 spans 15 residues. Trimming removed 5 bases from V and 1 base from J, with 15 bases in between. Germline CDR1 reads SGHTA; CDR2 reads FQGTGA. The CDR3 bases that were read are TGTGCCAGCAGCCCAGTCCCGGGTACTTCCTACGAG. Protein sequence: CASSPVPGTSYE. The entire CDR3 protein reads CASSPVPGTSYEQYF.

About this clone itself: The read finishes 3 residues shy of the CDR3 end, and the germline J gene is used to complete it. This chain joins TRBV19 and TRBJ2-7; 8 bases map to TRBD1. There are 14 residues in the CDR3. The germline CDR1 and CDR2 sequences are LNHDA and SQIVND (reference sequence). V dropped 6 bases and J dropped 4; count of bases not matched to a gene: 8. The CDR3 region is CASRATGASYEQYF. The part of the CDR3 DNA that was read is TGTGCCAGTAGGGCGACAGGGGCCTCGTACGAG.

CDR3 bases read: TGTGCCAGCAGCCGAAGCCGGGACATAGAGACC. Protein: CASSRSRDIET. The full-length CDR3 reads as CASSRSRDIETQYF. The rearrangement links TRBV7-9 to TRBJ2-5; D might be TRBD1 (6 bases). The read finishes 3 residues shy of the CDR3 end, and the germline J gene is used to complete it. The V and J ends lost 5 bases and 4 bases respectively, with 14 bases between them. The CDR3 extends over 14 amino acids. Germline CDR1 and CDR2: SEHNR and FQNEAQ (reference sequence).

Turning to this clone: Sequencing ends 3 residues short of the CDR3 end; the germline J gene provides the rest. This chain connects TRBV18 to TRBJ2-1; 7 positions agree with TRBD1. With V trimmed by 0 bases and J by 4 bases, 9 bases remained unmatched. The CDR3 totals 17 residues. The germline V gene has CDR1 KGHSH and CDR2 LQKENI. The sequenced part of the CDR3 DNA is TGTGCCAGCTCACCACCGACAGGGTCCACGGGGTACAATGAG. Translated: CASSPPTGSTGYNE. The whole CDR3 sequence is CASSPPTGSTGYNEQFF.

This clone was recorded a few times. The read terminates 3 residues before the CDR3 end, so the remaining end is supplied by the germline J gene. The chain recombines TRBV19 with TRBJ2-2; 9 bases line up with TRBD2. This CDR3 spans 14 amino acids. Germline assignment: CDR1 LNHDA and CDR2 SQIVND (reference sequence). V dropped 5 bases and J dropped 7; count of bases not matched to a gene: 5. CDR3 amino acids: CASSPGLAGGELFF. CDR3 DNA, as far as it was read: TGTGCCAGTAGTCCGGGACTAGCAGGCGGGGAG.

As for this clone: With the read ending 3 residues before the CDR3 end, the germline J gene is used to fill in that end. The chain combines TRBV7-9 with TRBJ1-2, with 12 bases aligning to TRBD1. The germline V gene has CDR1 SEHNR and CDR2 FQNEAQ (reference sequence). This CDR3 is 15 amino acids long. The CDR3 reads CASSLDGTGGGGYTF. The sequenced CDR3 bases are TGTGCCAGCAGCTTAGACGGGACAGGGGGCGGCGGC.

This clone occurred a few times. Read sequence stops 3 residues before the CDR3 end, and the germline J gene provides the missing end. The chain carries TRBV7-9 and TRBJ2-5; 8 positions agree with TRBD1. This CDR3 comprises 15 residues. In germline, CDR1 is SEHNR, CDR2 FQNEAQ (reference sequence). With 5 bases clipped from V and 0 bases from J, the junction kept 5 bases outside the gene matches. The sequenced part of the CDR3 DNA is TGTGCCAGCAGCGACGGGGACAGGTACCAAGAGACC. Translated: CASSDGDRYQET. The full CDR3 sequence reads CASSDGDRYQETQYF.

This clone has only a few counts. The observed sequence ends 3 residues before the CDR3 terminus, with the missing tail filled in from the germline J gene. The chain uses TRBV19 and TRBJ1-4; perhaps TRBD1 as D (5 bases). Germline V gene sequence: CDR1 LNHDA, CDR2 SQIVND (reference sequence). Trimming pared 7 bases from V and 6 bases from J, leaving 18 bases between. This CDR3 has 15 amino acids. The CDR3: CASTARGGRHEKLFF. CDR3 bases read: TGTGCCAGTACCGCGAGGGGCGGACGGCATGAAAAA. Full variable domain (remainder filled in from reference TRBV19 and TRBJ1-4): DGGITQSPKYLFRKEGQNVTLSCEQNLNHDAMYWYRQDPGQGLRLIYYSQIVNDFQKGDIAEGYSVSREKKESFPLTVTSAQKNPTAFYLCASTARGGRHEKLFFGSGTQLSVL.

The sample holds a few counts of this clone. The CDR3 is cut off 3 residues early in the read; its end comes from the germline J gene. The genes are TRBV6-1 and TRBJ2-1, with D tentatively TRBD1 or TRBD2 (6 bases each). V lost 2 bases and J 7 bases, leaving 9 bases between the germline ends. This CDR3 region has 13 residues. Germline lookup yields CDR1 MNHNS and CDR2 SASEGT. The CDR3 region is CASSERGRNEQFF. Incomplete CDR3 DNA: TGTGCCAGCAGTGAAAGGGGGAGGAATGAG.